The following is a T cell receptor beta chain sequence with its context. Its antigen is not known. These patients, aged 18 to 65, had recently diagnosed hyperthyroidism lasting under 2 months. Clinical symptoms, serum thyroxine and TRAb, thyroid ultrasound and orbital computed tomography together formed the diagnostic basis. Using RNA transcripts as the source, TCR beta CDR3 regions were amplified. The primer set for the first-round RT-PCR of the TCR CDR3 was HTBI. TCRdb used MiXCR to reprocess the multiplex PCR reads, holding one entry per CDR3 protein. The table records about 620,000 distinct CDR3 sequences, about 16% of them present only once. The data were obtained in a study of T cells in Graves' hyperthyroidism and ophthalmopathy. Whole-study results and caveats: Before onset, ophthalmopathy was predicted by the model a median around 6 months earlier.

Trimming took 6 bases from V and 5 from J; bases not matched to a gene: 6. Per germline, CDR1 KGHDR and CDR2 SFDVKD. The CDR3 totals 15 residues. The TCR sequence derives from a woman aged 25-40 years with Graves' hyperthyroidism. Source material: blood. J is TRBJ2-2 and V is TRBV24-1; 9 bases match TRBD2. Here the CDR3 reads CATSTLAGRTGELFF. The CDR3 region has the DNA TGTGCCACCAGTACGCTAGCGGGACGTACCGGGGAGCTGTTTTTT.